Listed below are T cell receptor beta chains from one sample, sequenced in a study of blood T cells in healthy people across ages. Each CDR3 protein is one row after TCRdb ran MiXCR on the 5' RACE reads. Of 550,000 to 600,000 distinct CDR3 sequences listed, about 26% are singletons. Source material: blood. All receptors come from a woman between 65 and 79 years old in good health. CDR3s leave out the opening cysteine and the closing phenylalanine or tryptophan. D genes are given only for firm matches. Rows give clone size only sometimes, using once, few, many, or a class for an expanded clone.

D | size | J | V | CDR3
- | - | TRBJ1-1 | TRBV20-1 | SARWGAEAF
TRBD2 | few | TRBJ2-5 | TRBV7-2 | ASSPEPAGAGEETQY
TRBD2 | few | - | TRBV7-2 | ASSFVSGGAWGEQF
- | - | TRBJ2-4 | TRBV7-2 | ASSLAPPIQY
- | - | TRBJ1-4 | TRBV10-3 | AISEADTTNEKLF
- | - | TRBJ2-3 | TRBV28 | ASTRGGTSTDTQY
- | - | TRBJ1-4 | TRBV12-3/TRBV12-4 | ASSSQGRNEKLF
TRBD2 | - | TRBJ2-2 | TRBV9 | ASSVVPSGGIGELF
- | few | TRBJ2-3 | TRBV4-2 | ASSQGLSTITDTQY
- | few | TRBJ2-3 | TRBV25-1 | ASSESRAGDTQY
- | few | TRBJ1-5 | TRBV12-3/TRBV12-4 | ASSLNYGGDQPQH
- | - | TRBJ2-5 | TRBV7-9 | ASSLETGRRTQY
TRBD1 | few | TRBJ2-1 | TRBV7-3 | ASSPPGGQGLNEQF
TRBD1 | once | TRBJ1-1 | TRBV5-1 | ASSMGQMNTEAF
- | - | TRBJ1-4 | TRBV7-8 | ASSSGTNNEKLF
TRBD2 | - | - | TRBV10-3 | AARTSGGEQETQY
TRBD2 | - | TRBJ2-5 | TRBV5-1 | ASSFLPGGSFQETQY
- | - | TRBJ1-2 | TRBV6-1 | ASSERPLPNYGYT
TRBD2 | - | TRBJ2-5 | TRBV5-1 | ASSLVAGGLQETQY
TRBD1 | - | TRBJ2-7 | TRBV5-1 | ASSPQDRGLEQY
- | few | TRBJ2-5 | TRBV5-8 | ASSSTGLGETQY
- | few | TRBJ1-1 | TRBV6-2/TRBV6-3 | ASSPRWAGQNTEAF
- | - | TRBJ2-3 | TRBV11-3 | ASSIPKVPGRTDTQY
- | - | TRBJ2-1 | TRBV24-1 | ATSDTHNEQF
- | - | TRBJ2-3 | TRBV19 | ASSSPPGLRLDTRY
TRBD2 | few | TRBJ2-5 | TRBV5-1 | ASSLYGGNQETQY
- | - | TRBJ1-2 | TRBV29-1 | SVETRRQSGYT
- | few | TRBJ2-1 | TRBV12-3/TRBV12-4 | ASRSAHNEQF
- | few | TRBJ2-1 | TRBV5-1 | ASSLGQPRSYNEQF
- | - | TRBJ1-4 | TRBV6-5 | ASSGWFNEKLF
- | - | - | TRBV20-1 | SARKGTESYEQY
- | - | TRBJ2-7 | TRBV18 | ASSPSSGSYEQY
TRBD1 | many | TRBJ2-7 | TRBV19 | ASSDRGYEQY
- | - | TRBJ2-3 | TRBV20-1 | SATESGDTQY
- | few | TRBJ2-7 | TRBV5-1 | ASSLTWDSYEQY
- | many | TRBJ1-4 | TRBV7-9 | ASSQWGEKLF
- | - | TRBJ1-2 | TRBV4-3 | ASSQETRMGGCT
- | - | TRBJ2-7 | TRBV29-1 | SVGPPGSFYEQY
- | - | TRBJ1-2 | TRBV3-1 | ASSPRRGSIRHGYT
- | - | TRBJ1-3 | TRBV4-1 | ASSLFYEGLGGNTIY
- | few | TRBJ2-2 | TRBV6-5 | ASSYSWGVNTGELF
- | few | TRBJ2-1 | TRBV18 | ASSPRLDSSYNEQF
- | - | TRBJ1-2 | TRBV14 | ASSPSGLAGYT
- | many | TRBJ2-7 | TRBV29-1 | SVRRASYEQY
TRBD2 | - | TRBJ2-3 | TRBV24-1 | ATSDTGTSRDTQY
- | - | TRBJ1-1 | TRBV15 | ATSRDDSSRKAF
- | few | TRBJ2-1 | TRBV4-1 | ASSQDPSEGRGGFNEQF
- | few | TRBJ2-6 | TRBV18 | ASSPRGRESSGANVLT
TRBD1 | - | TRBJ1-2 | TRBV4-3 | AGSQGRGLGYT
- | - | TRBJ2-7 | TRBV4-3 | ASSQASQGTYEQY
TRBD2 | - | TRBJ2-1 | TRBV7-8 | TSTFSGVYNEQF